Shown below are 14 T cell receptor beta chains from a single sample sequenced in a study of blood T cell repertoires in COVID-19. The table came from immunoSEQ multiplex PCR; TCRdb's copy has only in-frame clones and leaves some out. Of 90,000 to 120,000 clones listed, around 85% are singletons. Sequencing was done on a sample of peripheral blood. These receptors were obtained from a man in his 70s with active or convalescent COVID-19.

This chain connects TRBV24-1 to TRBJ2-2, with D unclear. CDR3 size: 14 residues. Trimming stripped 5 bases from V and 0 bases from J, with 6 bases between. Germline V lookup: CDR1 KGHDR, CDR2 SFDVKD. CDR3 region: CATSGGPNTGELFF. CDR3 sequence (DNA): TGTGCCACCAGTGGAGGTCCGAACACCGGGGAGCTGTTTTTT.

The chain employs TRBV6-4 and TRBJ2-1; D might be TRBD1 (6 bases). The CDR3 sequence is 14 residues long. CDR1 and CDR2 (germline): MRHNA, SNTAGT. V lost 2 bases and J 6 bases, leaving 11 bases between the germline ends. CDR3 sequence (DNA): TGTGCCAGCAGTGACGGCAGGGGTGGCAATGAGCAGTTCTTC. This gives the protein CASSDGRGGNEQFF.

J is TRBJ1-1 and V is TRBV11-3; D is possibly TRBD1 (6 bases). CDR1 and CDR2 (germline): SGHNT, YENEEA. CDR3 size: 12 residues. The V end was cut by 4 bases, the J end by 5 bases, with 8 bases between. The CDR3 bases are TGTGCCAGCAGCTCCAGGGGTACTGAAGCTTTCTTT. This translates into CASSSRGTEAFF.

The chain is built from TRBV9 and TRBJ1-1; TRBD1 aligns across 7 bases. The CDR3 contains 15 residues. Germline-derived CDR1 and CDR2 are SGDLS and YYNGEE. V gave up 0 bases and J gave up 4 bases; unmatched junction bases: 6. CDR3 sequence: CASSVGDREVTEAFF. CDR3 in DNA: TGTGCCAGCAGCGTAGGAGACAGGGAGGTCACTGAAGCTTTCTTT.

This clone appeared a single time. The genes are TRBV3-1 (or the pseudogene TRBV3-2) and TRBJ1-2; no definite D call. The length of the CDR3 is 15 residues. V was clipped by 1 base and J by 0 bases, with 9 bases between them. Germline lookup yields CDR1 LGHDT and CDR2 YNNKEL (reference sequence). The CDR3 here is CASSQGRLTNYGYTF. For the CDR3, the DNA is TGTGCCAGCAGCCAAGGCAGGCTGACTAACTATGGCTACACCTTC.

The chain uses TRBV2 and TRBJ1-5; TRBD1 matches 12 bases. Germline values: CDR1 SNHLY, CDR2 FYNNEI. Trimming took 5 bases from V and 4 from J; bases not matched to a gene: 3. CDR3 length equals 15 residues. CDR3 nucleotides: TGTGCCAGCAGTCCGGGACAGGGGGCGAATCAGCCCCAGCATTTT. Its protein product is CASSPGQGANQPQHF.

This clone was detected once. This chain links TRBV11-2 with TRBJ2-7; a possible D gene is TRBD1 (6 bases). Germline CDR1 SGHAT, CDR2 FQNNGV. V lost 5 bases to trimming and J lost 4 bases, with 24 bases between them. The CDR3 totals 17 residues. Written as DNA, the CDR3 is TGTGCCAGCAGCGCCGCTCAGGGACAATTAGAGATTTACGAGCAGTACTTC. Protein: CASSAAQGQLEIYEQYF.

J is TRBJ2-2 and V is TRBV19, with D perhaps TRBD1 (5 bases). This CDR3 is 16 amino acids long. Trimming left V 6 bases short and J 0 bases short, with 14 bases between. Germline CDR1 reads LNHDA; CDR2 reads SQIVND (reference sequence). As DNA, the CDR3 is TGTGCCAGTAGCCGCCGATGGGGCGCGAACACCGGGGAGCTGTTTTTT. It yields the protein CASSRRWGANTGELFF.

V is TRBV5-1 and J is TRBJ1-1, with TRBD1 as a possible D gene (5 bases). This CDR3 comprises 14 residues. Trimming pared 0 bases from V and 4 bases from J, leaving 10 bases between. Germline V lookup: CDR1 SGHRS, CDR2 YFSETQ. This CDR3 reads CASSLVGVGTEAFF. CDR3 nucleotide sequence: TGCGCCAGCAGCTTGGTAGGGGTAGGCACTGAAGCTTTCTTT.

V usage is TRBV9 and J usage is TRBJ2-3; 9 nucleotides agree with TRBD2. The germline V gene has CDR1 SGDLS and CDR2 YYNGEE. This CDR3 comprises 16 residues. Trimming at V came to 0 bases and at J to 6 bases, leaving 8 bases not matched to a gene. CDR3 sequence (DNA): TGTGCCAGCAGCGTAGCTCCTAGCGGGGCCTATGATACGCAGTATTTT. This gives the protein CASSVAPSGAYDTQYF.

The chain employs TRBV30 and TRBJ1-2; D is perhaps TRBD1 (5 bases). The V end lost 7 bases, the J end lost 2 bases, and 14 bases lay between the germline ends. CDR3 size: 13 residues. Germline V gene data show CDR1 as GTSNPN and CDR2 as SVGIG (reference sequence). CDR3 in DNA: TGTGCCTCCGCGGGGCCAACGAACTATGGCTACACCTTC. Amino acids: CASAGPTNYGYTF.

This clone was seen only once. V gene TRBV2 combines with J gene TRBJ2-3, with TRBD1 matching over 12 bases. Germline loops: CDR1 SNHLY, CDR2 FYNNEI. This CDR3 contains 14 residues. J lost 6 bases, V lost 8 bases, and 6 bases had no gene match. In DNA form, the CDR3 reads TGTGCCAGCCGGGGGACAGGGGGCGCGGATACGCAGTATTTT. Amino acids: CASRGTGGADTQYF.

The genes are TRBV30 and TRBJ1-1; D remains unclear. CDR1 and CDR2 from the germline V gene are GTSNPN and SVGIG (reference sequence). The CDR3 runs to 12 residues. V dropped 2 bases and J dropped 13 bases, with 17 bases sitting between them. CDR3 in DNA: TGTGCCTGGAGTTTCACCGCGACAAGTGGTTTCTTT. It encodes CAWSFTATSGFF.

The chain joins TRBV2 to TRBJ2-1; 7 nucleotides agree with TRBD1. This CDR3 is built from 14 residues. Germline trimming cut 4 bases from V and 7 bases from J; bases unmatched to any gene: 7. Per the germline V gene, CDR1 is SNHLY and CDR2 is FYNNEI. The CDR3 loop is CASSADRVRNEQFF. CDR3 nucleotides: TGTGCCAGCAGTGCCGACAGGGTTAGGAATGAGCAGTTCTTC.